This is a list of T cell receptor beta chains from one sample in a study of blood T cell repertoires in COVID-19. This table comes from immunoSEQ multiplex PCR, and its TCRdb copy is limited to in-frame clones, with some not included. The profile shows over 200,000 clones, about nine tenths of them singletons. The sample taken for sequencing was PBMCs or T cells enriched from blood (not recorded which). The source of these receptors is a middle-aged woman with acute COVID-19. Both conserved end residues are part of each CDR3.

V gene,CDR3 protein
TRBV7-9,CASSQRQATGTQYF
TRBV7-2,CASSLGGQGANEQFF
TRBV7-6,CASSLVPKQGQETQYF
TRBV4-3,CASSQERGGGPYEQYF
TRBV7-8,CASSPGVTGELFF
TRBV7-9,CASDGSAISTGELFF
TRBV7-2,CASSPLGTARGTQYF
TRBV13,CASSFGQGFTEAFF
TRBV27,CASSFGTSGMVQFF
TRBV5-1,CASSSGQANEKLFF
TRBV7-9,CASSPQGADTQYF
TRBV5-4,CASSPTSPRQEAFF
TRBV6-5,CASSYSTGLSGYTF
TRBV4-3,CASSQILRGEKLFF
TRBV10-3,CAISEPRTGNHQPQHF
TRBV11-3,CASSQHSGSFSEQFF
TRBV5-6,CASSGTEVGSEKLFF
TRBV11-2,CASSLVGGGANTGELFF
TRBV30,CAWRRDRDPFGYGYTF
TRBV19,CASSITSSGANVLTF
TRBV2,CASSEWDRGSRNTIYF
TRBV11-2,CASSKRTSGNPLRETQYF
TRBV10-3,CAISRGNYEQYF
TRBV11-2,CASRRPGTGYGYTF
TRBV7-2,CASSFTPGQGGREHF
TRBV28,CASSLGTSGRARNEQFF
TRBV7-9,CASSLGDRTGANVLTF
TRBV6-4,CASRGPQGYNSPLHF
TRBV4-1,CASSPWTGQNIQYF